The entry that follows covers one T cell receptor (beta chain) sequence. This clone was seen only once. It has no known antigen specificity. Base qualities are missing; no much larger clone stands one base away. The record originates from a study of cytomegalovirus exposure and HLA in healthy donors (dated by TCRdb to about 2017). Describing the broader study: According to an earlier analysis of 550 to 700 of the donors, 150 million to 200 million T cells yielded 117 million unique TCR beta sequences and approximately 300 Gb of sequence data. An earlier analysis of approximately 630 of the donors applied high-throughput TCR beta sequencing to assess whether each TCR beta V gene segment acted as functional or pseudogenic. The study profiled the T cell repertoires of 550 to 700 subjects by immunosequencing and related them to cytomegalovirus serostatus. Among the approximately 430 genotyped donors, under 90% belonged to the genetic ancestry cluster associated with self-reported Caucasian donors. On average, roughly 250,000 unique TCR beta nucleotide sequences were sequenced per donor among some 430 genotyped donors of the cohort, with 15% to 20% of those sequences being non-productive. Approximately 300 gigabases of sequencing data and around 90 million unique TCR sequences made up an early release that covered some 640 HLA-typed donors. A later analysis re-examined previously published TCR beta repertoires from about 700 donors and added high-resolution HLA genotyping to investigate patterns of TCR occurrence. The study aimed to test whether cataloging public T cell receptors could reveal signatures of past pathogen exposure. About 5 DR-DQ haplotypes were handled as single units for association and clustering, since linkage in the cohort was strong. Every repertoire in the discovery cohort had been generated on one and the same sequencing platform. The number of typed donors differed by locus: roughly 620-630 for A, B, C, DRB1 and DQB1; about 520 for DQA1; 600 to 610 for DPA1; and about 450 for DPB1. In addition to the first cohort of around 670 subjects, a separate validation cohort of 120 different subjects was used. Donor age, sex, ethnicity and CMV serostatus were collected together with the repertoire data. A later genetic analysis used genome-wide SNP genotypes for 398 of the 666 donors, treating that subset as a discovery cohort. In the later analysis, no new phenotypic data were used to find candidate immune exposures; instead, reliance was placed on TCR beta sequences and their occurrence across donors. Both class I and class II loci were covered by HLA typing, at four-digit resolution. High-throughput TCR immunosequencing, statistical association of individual TCRs with disease status, and machine learning were combined to predict cytomegalovirus infection status. Study-wide conclusions, independent of this receptor: Most TCR sequences were observed very rarely across donors, whereas some public TCRs were present in many individuals. The cohort was sequenced for TCR beta chains only, and without alpha or paired-chain data the features that could be detected were limited. A later analysis found that TCR association rates varied across HLA loci, with DRB1 alleles showing the most associated TCRs and HLA-C alleles the fewest. A further reported finding was that TCR beta sequences accurately predicted the HLA-A and HLA-B alleles for most subjects in the first cohort. The authors suggested that the approach could potentially be extended to other disease states and immunological phenotypes. In a later genetic analysis, a missense DCLRE1C variant was associated with V-gene and J-gene trimming of TCR beta chains, and the association was replicated in an independent cohort. Sequencing depth was assumed to be roughly uniform across donors in the presence/absence analyses, though that assumption may not hold. A later genetic analysis reported fewer N-insertions in productive TCRs among donors in an Asian-associated ancestry cluster than the roughly 640-donor mean. Assigning TCR associations to individual alleles was difficult when HLA alleles, especially DR and DQ, strongly co-occurred. Correlated functional status among segregating V segments might reflect linkage disequilibrium, but an unknown experimental factor could not be ruled out. The study gave a list of 150 to 200 TCR beta chains associated with cytomegalovirus. A later analysis found that most CMV-associated TCR beta chains appeared HLA-restricted, with HLA associations seemingly driven largely by CMV exposure. In vitro tests confirmed that a few of the cytomegalovirus-associated TCR beta chains recognize cytomegalovirus antigens. A later analysis reported that several top co-occurrence clusters appeared linked to parvovirus B19, influenza, CMV and Epstein-Barr virus. For the cohort, immune exposure information was limited to CMV serostatus. The earlier analysis of about 600 of the donors excluded roughly 17 rarely observed V segments, including chromosome 9 orphons, because counts were too low. The 87-base-pair reads could not distinguish some IMGT-functional V segments, including TRBV6-2 and TRBV6-3, so those segments were excluded. A group of highly shared sequence variants was considered likely to be a technical artifact of the sequencing pipeline. HLA typing was unavailable for some donors at each locus, so association tests used only the typed subset. Broadly in line with IMGT annotations, most TCR beta V segments showed up in productive rearrangements about 87% or about 30% of the time in an earlier analysis of around 550 of the donors. In a later analysis, HLA-associated TCR beta chains were found to be more clonally expanded and to have lower generation probabilities than equally common non-associated chains. In both the original and validation cohorts, the classifier was reported to diagnose cytomegalovirus status with high specificity and sensitivity. At a false discovery rate of 0.05, a later analysis linked approximately 18,000 TCR beta sequences to specific HLA alleles.

From the germline V gene, CDR1 is SGHTA and CDR2 is FQGNSA. The germline V end is reduced by 5 bases and the J end by 1 base; junction bases left unmatched: 7. Taken from cysteine to phenylalanine, the CDR3 has 16 residues. The read is trimmed to its CDR3 DNA, 48 bases read in frame from base 1. The cohort was made up of 650 to 700 healthy bone marrow donors. At the time of sampling, all cohort members were nominally healthy, though unrecorded immune exposures were likely present. The donor tested CMV seropositive, placing the donor among the 310 or so seropositive members of the cohort. A peripheral blood sample was collected from each donor, and TCR beta sequencing was performed on peripheral blood mononuclear cells. Genomic DNA extraction from the blood cell samples was performed with the Qiagen DNeasy Blood Extraction Kit. Receptors were amplified or captured by the immunoSEQ multiplex PCR assay. A mixture of 60 forward primers for TCR Vbeta segments and 13 reverse primers for TCR Jbeta segments was used in the multiplex PCR. The CDR3 region of rearranged TCR beta genes was amplified from genomic DNA with a multiplex PCR assay. Amplified TCR beta libraries were sequenced as 87-base-pair reads on the Illumina HiSeq System. As for the authors' bioinformatics: A later analysis counted tens of millions of unique TCR beta chains across the 690 or so repertoires, and around 12 million of these chains were shared by at least two donors. A nearest-neighbor algorithm error-corrected the raw reads and collapsed the reads into unique sequences, merging closely related sequences to remove PCR and sequencing errors. V, D and J gene segments were assigned by aligning CDR3 sequences to IMGT reference sequences. For a sequence to be retained, a match of at least six nucleotides was required to both a V gene segment and a J gene segment. Rearrangements were classified as productive when the CDR3 lacked stop codons and remained in frame with V and J, and all other rearrangements were classified as non-productive. Following IMGT convention, CDR3 was defined as the stretch from the second conserved V-encoded cysteine up to the conserved J-encoded phenylalanine. Sequences without an unambiguous match to a single V gene segment were excluded from the earlier analysis of approximately 560 of the donors. In an earlier analysis of about 590 of the donors, a V segment was called functional when productive rearrangements were above 56.7%, and segregating when the standard deviation between donors exceeded 5%. A statistical classification framework was built for diagnosing cytomegalovirus status from the catalog of TCR beta chain sequences. In a later analysis, V and J genes were assigned by comparing TCR nucleotide sequences against IMGT/GENE-DB human TR gene sequences. Using the TCRdist pipeline, a later analysis assigned CDR3 sequences along with most-parsimonious VDJ recombination scenarios. A later analysis defined each TCR beta chain by its CDR3 amino acid sequence plus V-gene family, and excluded reads lacking a unique V-gene family. To address suspected cross-contamination and a sequencing artifact, a later analysis removed approximately 600 highly shared, low-generation-probability nucleotide sequences. In a later analysis, a clonal expansion index was calculated for each public chain from normalized within-repertoire ranks of inferred template counts. In a later analysis, generation probabilities were computed with a VDJ recombination model fitted to out-of-frame rearrangements, and the resulting probabilities were checked against IGoR. A later analysis scored TCR-TCR, TCR-HLA and TCR-CMV co-occurrence with hypergeometric tests, applying a repertoire-size bias correction to TCR pairs. A later analysis estimated false discovery rates by permuting HLA or CMV assignments 20 times. In a later analysis, co-occurring TCRs were grouped using DBSCAN, and TCRdist sequence similarity was added for clustering within HLA-allele-positive subsets. For co-occurrence clustering, repertoires with fewer than 30,000 or more than 120,000 public chains were excluded, along with about five repertoires with anomalous nucleotide sharing. The source is immuneACCESS, and TCRdb retained only in-frame sequences with V and J called. Part of the clones is not carried over; for the studies checked, unresolved V genes explain less than half of this, and the remainder is unexplained. The V and J calls and clone size are taken from that table; D and trimming were inferred from the DNA. The sample table lists tens of thousands of clones, roughly 81% of them with a count of one. The leading ten clones occupy 5.6% of the sample.

The TCR was taken from a young woman in good health and CMV-seropositive. The sample was PBMCs. The rearrangement joined TRBV7-2 to TRBJ1-5, with 8 bases matching TRBD1. The CDR3: CASSLRTGSSNQPQHF. DNA sequence: TGTGCCAGCAGCCTTAGGACAGGGTCAAGCAATCAGCCCCAGCATTTT.